This T cell receptor beta chain was documented in a study of cytomegalovirus exposure and HLA in healthy donors. As for the donors, each was a healthy bone marrow donor. Unrecorded immune exposure was likely among donors, who were nominally healthy when sampled. As regards this clone: The target antigen is unknown.

The primer mix had 60 Vbeta and 13 Jbeta primers. Measured with immunoSEQ multiplex PCR; TCRdb has only the in-frame clones, and not every one. The sample lists 150,000 to 250,000 clones, roughly 78% occurring once. Overall study findings and caveats: Most TCRs appeared rarely, but some public TCRs recurred in many donors. Using a false discovery rate of 0.05, a later analysis showed that roughly 16,000 TCR beta sequences were associated with HLA alleles.

The CDR3 has 11 amino acids. The sequenced sample was PBMCs. The clonotype comes from a girl between 5 and 17 years old in good health and CMV-seropositive. V and J are TRBV21-1 and TRBJ1-1. TRBV21-1 is designated a pseudogene. This CDR3 is CASSPRVKAFF. In nucleotides, the CDR3 is TGTGCCAGCAGCCCCCGGGTGAAAGCTTTCTTT.